Listed below are T cell receptor beta chains from one sample, sequenced in a study of T cells after posttransplantation cyclophosphamide. The protocol was immunoSEQ multiplex PCR, while the TCRdb copy is restricted to in-frame clones and leaves out a portion. Of around 20,000 clones listed, over 95% are singletons. Sequenced material: naive CD4+ T cells sorted from PBMCs. Receptor source: a man in his forties or fifties in good health, CMV-negative, and a related stem cell transplant donor. Both conserved end residues are part of each CDR3. D genes are given only for firm matches. Rows give clone size only sometimes, using once, few, many, or a class for an expanded clone.

D | J | size | V | CDR3 | DNA
TRBD2 | TRBJ2-1 | - | TRBV11-1 | CASSPSGSSYNEQFF | TGTGCCAGCAGCCCTAGCGGGAGCTCCTACAATGAGCAGTTCTTC
TRBD2 | TRBJ2-5 | once | TRBV2 | CACGGAKRAQYF | TGTGCCTGCGGGGGGGCCAAGAGGGCCCAGTACTTC
TRBD1 | TRBJ1-2 | - | TRBV5-1 | CASSAKQGHNYGYTF | TGCGCCAGCAGCGCGAAACAGGGGCATAACTATGGCTACACCTTC
TRBD2 | TRBJ2-2 | once | TRBV19 | CARPLGLAGGNTGELFF | TGTGCCCGGCCCCTAGGACTAGCGGGAGGAAACACCGGGGAGCTGTTTTTT
- | TRBJ1-2 | - | TRBV28 | CASSTAGRNYGYTF | TGTGCCAGCAGTACGGCGGGGCGTAACTATGGCTACACCTTC
- | TRBJ1-3 | once | TRBV5-1 | CASSLSGGRYGNTIYF | TGCGCCAGCAGCTTGTCTGGGGGCCGTTATGGAAACACCATATATTTT
- | TRBJ2-3 | - | TRBV7-9 | CASSLGLVRGQDTQYF | TGTGCCAGCAGCTTAGGACTAGTAAGGGGTCAAGATACGCAGTATTTT
- | TRBJ1-2 | - | TRBV4-2 | CASSQESGHRYGYTF | TGTGCCAGCAGCCAAGAATCTGGACACCGCTATGGCTACACCTTC
TRBD2 | TRBJ2-7 | - | TRBV11-2 | CASSLDPGLGVYEQYF | TGTGCCAGCAGCTTAGATCCGGGACTAGGGGTCTACGAGCAGTACTTC
TRBD1 | TRBJ1-4 | - | TRBV19 | CASSRGTGINEKLFF | TGTGCCAGTAGTAGAGGGACAGGGATTAATGAAAAACTGTTTTTT
- | TRBJ2-1 | - | TRBV7-2 | CASSLLLEGNEQFF | TGTGCCAGCAGCTTACTACTGGAGGGGAATGAGCAGTTCTTC
- | TRBJ1-1 | - | TRBV6-5 | CASRPSGGTNTEAFF | TGTGCCAGCAGACCCTCGGGAGGAACTAACACTGAAGCTTTCTTT
- | TRBJ2-2 | - | TRBV27 | CASTRTGTGELFF | TGTGCCAGCACCCGGACGGGAACCGGGGAGCTGTTTTTT
- | TRBJ1-5 | - | TRBV18 | CASSPLAGSNQPQHF | TGTGCCAGCTCACCTCTCGCAGGTAGCAATCAGCCCCAGCATTTT
TRBD1 | TRBJ2-5 | - | TRBV19 | CASSMGQQETQYF | TGTGCCAGTAGTATGGGACAGCAAGAGACCCAGTACTTC
- | TRBJ1-5 | - | TRBV7-2 | CASRSRQGNQPQHF | TGTGCCAGCAGATCCCGACAGGGCAATCAGCCCCAGCATTTT
- | TRBJ1-2 | - | TRBV30 | CAWSMGEHGYTF | TGTGCCTGGAGTATGGGAGAACATGGCTACACCTTC
TRBD2 | TRBJ2-5 | - | TRBV30 | CAWSSSGVETQYF | TGTGCCTGGAGTAGCAGCGGGGTTGAGACCCAGTACTTC
- | TRBJ2-2 | once | TRBV7-3 | CASSFVDTGELFF | TGTGCCAGCAGCTTTGTCGACACCGGGGAGCTGTTTTTT
TRBD1 | TRBJ2-7 | - | TRBV5-1 | CASSLVGGNSYEQYF | TGCGCCAGCAGCTTGGTAGGGGGCAACTCCTACGAGCAGTACTTC
TRBD1 | TRBJ1-5 | - | TRBV28 | CATEDRGVSQPQHF | TGTGCCACGGAAGACAGGGGGGTGAGTCAGCCCCAGCATTTT
- | TRBJ1-2 | few | TRBV7-2 | CASSINGGVMGGYTF | TGTGCCAGCAGCATAAATGGGGGGGTAATGGGGGGCTACACCTTC
TRBD1 | TRBJ1-2 | - | TRBV7-2 | CASSFSEGGPYGYTF | TGTGCCAGCAGCTTTTCTGAAGGGGGCCCGTATGGCTACACCTTC